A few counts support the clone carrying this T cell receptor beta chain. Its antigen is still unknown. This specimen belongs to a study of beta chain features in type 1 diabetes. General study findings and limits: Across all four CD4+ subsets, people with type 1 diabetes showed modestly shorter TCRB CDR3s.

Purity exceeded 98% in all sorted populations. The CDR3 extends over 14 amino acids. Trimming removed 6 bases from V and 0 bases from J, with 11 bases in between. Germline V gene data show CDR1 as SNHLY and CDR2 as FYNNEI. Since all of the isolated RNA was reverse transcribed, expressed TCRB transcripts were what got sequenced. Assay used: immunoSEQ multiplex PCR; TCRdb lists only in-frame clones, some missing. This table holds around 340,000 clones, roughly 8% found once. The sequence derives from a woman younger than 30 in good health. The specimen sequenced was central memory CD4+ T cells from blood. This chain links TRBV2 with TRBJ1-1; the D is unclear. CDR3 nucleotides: TGTGCCAGCAGCCTTGCCTACTTGAACACTGAAGCTTTCTTT. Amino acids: CASSLAYLNTEAFF.